This T cell receptor (beta chain) was captured by sequencing in a study of human T cells and chemical hapten exposure. Looking at the study overall: Weekly administration of diphenylcyclopropenone to the scalp of patients continued throughout the approximately 23-week study. TCR yield per sample varied, mainly due to pooled library volumes.

This CDR3 is built from 14 residues. In the original analysis: Individual samples carried between about 23,224 and 690,600 TCRs, with 80,000 to 100,000 as the median. One entry per CDR3 protein results from TCRdb running MiXCR on the RACE reads. These V and J calls derive from TCRdb rather than the authors' analysis. The sample lists 200,000 to 300,000 distinct CDR3 sequences; about 9.4% were seen once. As to time point: pre-sensitization, week 0. The treatment here: therapeutic diphenylcyclopropenone sensitization with weekly scalp DPC. The chain links TRBV21-1 to TRBJ2-5; TRBD1, the table's D call, was not compared with the DNA. TRBV21-1 is noted as a pseudogene. The sample was whole blood, taken in connection with sensitization to the hapten diphenylcyclopropenone (DPC). The receptor comes from a woman aged 35 to 49 with alopecia areata. Some clones in this sample may be carry-over from other donors' samples. CDR3 residues: CASSRVTGQETQYF. CDR3 in DNA: TGTGCCAGCAGCAGGGTGACAGGGCAAGAGACCCAGTACTTC.